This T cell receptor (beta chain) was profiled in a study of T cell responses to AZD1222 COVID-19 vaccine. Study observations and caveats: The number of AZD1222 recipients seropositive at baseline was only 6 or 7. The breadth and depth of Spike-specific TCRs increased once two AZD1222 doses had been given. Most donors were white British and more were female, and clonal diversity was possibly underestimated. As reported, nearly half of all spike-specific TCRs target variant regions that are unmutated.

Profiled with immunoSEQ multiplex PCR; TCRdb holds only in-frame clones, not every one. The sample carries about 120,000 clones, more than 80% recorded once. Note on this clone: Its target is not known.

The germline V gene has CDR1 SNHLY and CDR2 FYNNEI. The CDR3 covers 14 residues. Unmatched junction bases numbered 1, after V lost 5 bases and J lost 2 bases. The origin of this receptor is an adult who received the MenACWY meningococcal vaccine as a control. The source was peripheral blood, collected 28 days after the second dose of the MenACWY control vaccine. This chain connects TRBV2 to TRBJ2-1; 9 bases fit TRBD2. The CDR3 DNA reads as TGTGCCAGCAGTTTAGCGGGGGCCTACAATGAGCAGTTCTTC. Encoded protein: CASSLAGAYNEQFF.